This T cell receptor (beta chain) was identified during a study of early T cells in non-severe SARS-CoV-2 infection. The germline gives CDR1 SGHVS, CDR2 FNYEAQ. The CDR3 runs to 17 residues. V shed 5 bases and J shed 0 bases, with 16 bases lying between them. This clonotype was found a few times. TCRdb itself ran the 5' RACE reads through MiXCR, one entry per CDR3 protein. Among more than 90,000 distinct CDR3 sequences, around 14% were seen once, and the ten largest hold approximately 2.4%. Sequencing used whole blood. The TCR sequence derives from an adult who was a healthcare worker with PCR-confirmed SARS-CoV-2 infection or an uninfected control (not recorded which). The chain combines TRBV7-6 with TRBJ2-2; D could derive from TRBD1 or TRBD2 (5 bases each). CDR3 region: CASSRGWGPSNTGELFF. Written as DNA, the CDR3 is TGTGCCAGCAGCCGCGGGTGGGGACCGTCGAACACCGGGGAGCTGTTTTTT.